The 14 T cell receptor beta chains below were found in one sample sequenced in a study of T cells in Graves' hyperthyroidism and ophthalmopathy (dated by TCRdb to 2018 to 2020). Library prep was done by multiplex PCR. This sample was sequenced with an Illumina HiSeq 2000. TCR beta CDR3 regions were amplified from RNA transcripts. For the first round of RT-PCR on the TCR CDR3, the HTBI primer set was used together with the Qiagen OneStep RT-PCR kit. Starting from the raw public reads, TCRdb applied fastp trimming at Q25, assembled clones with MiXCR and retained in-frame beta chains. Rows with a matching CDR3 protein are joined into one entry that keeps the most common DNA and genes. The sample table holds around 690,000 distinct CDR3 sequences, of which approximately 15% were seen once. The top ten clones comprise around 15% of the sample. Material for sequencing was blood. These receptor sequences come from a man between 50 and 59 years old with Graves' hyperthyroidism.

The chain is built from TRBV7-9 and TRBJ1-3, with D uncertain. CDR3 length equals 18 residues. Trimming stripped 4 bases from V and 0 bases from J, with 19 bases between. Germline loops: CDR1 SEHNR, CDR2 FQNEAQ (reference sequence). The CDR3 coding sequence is TGTGCCAGCAGCTCGAGAAGGCGTGGACGGACCTCTGGAAACACCATATATTTT. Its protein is CASSSRRRGRTSGNTIYF.

In DNA form, the CDR3 reads TGTGCCAGTGGATGGACAAAACGGAATGAGCAGTTCTTC. This codes for CASGWTKRNEQFF. The chain joins TRBV6-2 or TRBV6-3 to TRBJ2-1; possible D gene TRBD1, 5 bases. The CDR3 loop spans 13 amino acids. Germline values: CDR1 MNHEY, CDR2 SVGEGT. Deletions cut 9 bases from V and 7 bases from J, with 16 bases between.

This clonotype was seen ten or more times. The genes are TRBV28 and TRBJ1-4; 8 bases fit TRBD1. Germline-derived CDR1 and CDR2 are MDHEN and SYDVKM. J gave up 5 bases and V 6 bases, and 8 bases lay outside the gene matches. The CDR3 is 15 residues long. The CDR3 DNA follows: TGTGCCAGCAGCATCCTACAGGGGGTGAATGAAAAACTGTTTTTT. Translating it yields CASSILQGVNEKLFF.

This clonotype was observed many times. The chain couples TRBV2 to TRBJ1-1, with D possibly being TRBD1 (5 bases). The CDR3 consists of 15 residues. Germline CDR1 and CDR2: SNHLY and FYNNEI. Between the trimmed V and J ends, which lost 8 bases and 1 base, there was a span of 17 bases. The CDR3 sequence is CASLARGGGNTEAFF. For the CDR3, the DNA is TGTGCCAGCCTTGCTCGGGGGGGAGGGAACACTGAAGCTTTCTTT.

The CDR3 here is CASSPDRGFNEQFF. CDR3 sequence (DNA): TGTGCCAGCAGCCCCGACCGCGGCTTCAATGAGCAGTTCTTC. This chain links TRBV3-1 with TRBJ2-1, with D uncertain. Between the trimmed V and J ends, which lost 4 bases and 6 bases, there was a span of 13 bases. CDR1 LGHDT and CDR2 YNNKEL come from the germline V gene (reference sequence). The CDR3 totals 14 residues.

This CDR3 reads CASTPTTGSHGYTF. The CDR3 nucleotides read TGTGCCAGTACCCCAACCACAGGGAGCCATGGCTACACCTTC. This chain uses TRBV19 with TRBJ1-2, with D maybe TRBD1 (6 bases). V lost 7 bases to trimming and J lost 6 bases, with 18 bases between them. CDR3 size: 14 residues. CDR1 LNHDA and CDR2 SQIVND come from the germline V gene (reference sequence).

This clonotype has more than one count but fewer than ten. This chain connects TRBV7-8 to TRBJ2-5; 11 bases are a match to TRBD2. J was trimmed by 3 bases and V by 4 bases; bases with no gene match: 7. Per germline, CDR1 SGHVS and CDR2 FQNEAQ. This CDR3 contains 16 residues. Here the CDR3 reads CASSSWELAGEETQYF. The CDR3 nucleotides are TGTGCCAGCAGCTCATGGGAACTAGCGGGAGAAGAGACCCAGTACTTC. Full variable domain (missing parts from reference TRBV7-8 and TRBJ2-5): GAGVSQSPRYKVAKRGQDVALRCDPISGHVSLFWYQQALGQGPEFLTYFQNEAQLDKSGLPSDRFFAERPEGSVSTLKIQRTQQEDSAVYLCASSSWELAGEETQYFGPGTRLLVL.

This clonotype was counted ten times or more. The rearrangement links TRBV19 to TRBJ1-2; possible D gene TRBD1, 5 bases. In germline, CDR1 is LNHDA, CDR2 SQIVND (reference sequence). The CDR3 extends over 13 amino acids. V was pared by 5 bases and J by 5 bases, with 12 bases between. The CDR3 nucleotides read TGTGCCAGTAGTGCCCGCGGGGGTTATGGCTACACCTTC. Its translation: CASSARGGYGYTF.

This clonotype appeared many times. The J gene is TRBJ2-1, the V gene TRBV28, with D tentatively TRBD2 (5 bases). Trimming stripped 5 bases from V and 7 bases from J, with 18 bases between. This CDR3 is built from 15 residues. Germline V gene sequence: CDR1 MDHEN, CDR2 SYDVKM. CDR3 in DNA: TGTGCCAGCAGTCCCCCGGGAAGCGGTAATAATGAGCAGTTCTTC. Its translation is CASSPPGSGNNEQFF.

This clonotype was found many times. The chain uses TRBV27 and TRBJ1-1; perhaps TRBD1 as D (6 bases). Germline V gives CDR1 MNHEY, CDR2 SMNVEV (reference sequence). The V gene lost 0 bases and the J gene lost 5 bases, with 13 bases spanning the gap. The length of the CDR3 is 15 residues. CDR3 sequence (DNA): TGTGCCAGCAGTTTATCTCAGGGGAGAGGAACTGAAGCTTTCTTT. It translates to CASSLSQGRGTEAFF.

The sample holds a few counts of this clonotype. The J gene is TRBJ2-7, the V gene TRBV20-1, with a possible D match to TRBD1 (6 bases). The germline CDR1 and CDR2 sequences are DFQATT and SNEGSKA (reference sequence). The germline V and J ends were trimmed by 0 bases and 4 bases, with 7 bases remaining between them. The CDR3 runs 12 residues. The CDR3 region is CSAREDRYEQYF. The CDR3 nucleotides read TGCAGTGCTAGAGAGGACAGATACGAGCAGTACTTC.

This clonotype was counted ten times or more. CDR3 nucleotide sequence: TGTGCCAGCGGGGCGAGCTCCTACGAGCAGTACTTC. It is translated as CASGASSYEQYF. The chain joins TRBV2 to TRBJ2-7, with D maybe TRBD1 (5 bases). Germline V gene data show CDR1 as SNHLY and CDR2 as FYNNEI. The CDR3 totals 12 residues. The V and J ends lost 8 bases and 0 bases respectively, with 8 bases between them.

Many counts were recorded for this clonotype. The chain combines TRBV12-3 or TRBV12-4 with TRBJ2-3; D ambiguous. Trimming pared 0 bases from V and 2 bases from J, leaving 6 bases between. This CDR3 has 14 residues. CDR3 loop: CASSLASDTDTQYF. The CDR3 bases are TGTGCCAGCAGTTTAGCTTCCGACACAGATACGCAGTATTTT.

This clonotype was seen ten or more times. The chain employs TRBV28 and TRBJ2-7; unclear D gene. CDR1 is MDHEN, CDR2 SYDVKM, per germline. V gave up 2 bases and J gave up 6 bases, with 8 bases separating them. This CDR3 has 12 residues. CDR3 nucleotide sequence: TGTGCCAGCAGTTTAAAGGTTTCCGAGCAGTACTTC. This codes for CASSLKVSEQYF.